This T cell receptor (beta chain) was recovered during a study of T cells of healthy individuals. Each CDR3 protein is one row after TCRdb ran MiXCR on the 5' RACE reads. The sample shows under 70,000 distinct CDR3 sequences, 14% to 15% of them seen only once. This clonotype was detected ten times or more. The clonotype comes from a human donor in good health.

The CDR3 protein is CASSYSTGRNTGELFF. CDR3 coding DNA: TGTGCCAGCAGTTACTCTACAGGCCGGAACACCGGGGAGCTGTTTTTT. The V and J genes are TRBV6-6 and TRBJ2-2; possible D gene TRBD1, 5 bases. Germline loops: CDR1 MNHNY, CDR2 SVGAGI (reference sequence). The CDR3 sequence is 16 residues long. Trimming removed 0 bases from V and 1 base from J, with 9 bases in between.